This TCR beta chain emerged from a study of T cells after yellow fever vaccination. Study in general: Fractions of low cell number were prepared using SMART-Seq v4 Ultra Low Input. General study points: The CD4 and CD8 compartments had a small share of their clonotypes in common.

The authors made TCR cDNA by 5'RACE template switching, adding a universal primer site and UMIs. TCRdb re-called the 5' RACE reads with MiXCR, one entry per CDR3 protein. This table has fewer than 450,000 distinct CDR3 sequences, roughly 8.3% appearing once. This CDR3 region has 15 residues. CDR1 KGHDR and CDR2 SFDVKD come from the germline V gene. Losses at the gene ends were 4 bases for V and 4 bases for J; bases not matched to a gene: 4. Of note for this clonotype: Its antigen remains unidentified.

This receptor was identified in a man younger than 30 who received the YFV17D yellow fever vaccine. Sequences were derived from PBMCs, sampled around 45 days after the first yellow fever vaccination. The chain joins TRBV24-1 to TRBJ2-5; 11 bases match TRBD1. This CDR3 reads CATSDSGTGGETQYF. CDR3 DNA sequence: TGTGCCACCAGTGACTCCGGGACAGGGGGAGAGACCCAGTACTTC.